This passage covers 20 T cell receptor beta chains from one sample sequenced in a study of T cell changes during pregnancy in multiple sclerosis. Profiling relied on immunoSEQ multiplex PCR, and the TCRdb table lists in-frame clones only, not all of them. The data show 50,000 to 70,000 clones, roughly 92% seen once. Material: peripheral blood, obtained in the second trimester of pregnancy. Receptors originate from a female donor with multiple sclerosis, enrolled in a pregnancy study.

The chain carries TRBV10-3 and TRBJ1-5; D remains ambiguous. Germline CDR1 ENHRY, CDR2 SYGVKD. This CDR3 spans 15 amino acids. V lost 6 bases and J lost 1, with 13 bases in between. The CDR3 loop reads CAISMEGRSNQPQHF. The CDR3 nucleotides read TGTGCCATCAGCATGGAGGGTCGAAGCAATCAGCCCCAGCATTTT.

The CDR3 coding sequence is TGTGCCAGCAGTCCTGGACAGGCGTATGGCTACACCTTC. It encodes CASSPGQAYGYTF. The chain employs TRBV6-1 and TRBJ1-2; 7 bases are a match to TRBD1. The CDR3 runs to 13 residues. J was trimmed by 5 bases and V by 5 bases; bases with no gene match: 5. Germline assignment: CDR1 MNHNS and CDR2 SASEGT.

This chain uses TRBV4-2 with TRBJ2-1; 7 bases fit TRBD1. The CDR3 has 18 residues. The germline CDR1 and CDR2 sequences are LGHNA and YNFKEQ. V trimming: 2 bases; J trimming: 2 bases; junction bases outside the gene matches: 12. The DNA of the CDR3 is TGTGCCAGCAGCCAAAACCCCCTGCACAGGGGAACCTACAATGAGCAGTTCTTC. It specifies CASSQNPLHRGTYNEQFF.

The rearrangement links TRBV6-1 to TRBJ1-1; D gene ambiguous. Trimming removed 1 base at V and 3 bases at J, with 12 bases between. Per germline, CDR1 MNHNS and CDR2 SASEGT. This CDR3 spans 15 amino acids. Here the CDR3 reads CASSEGSGEYTEAFF. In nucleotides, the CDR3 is TGTGCCAGCAGTGAAGGGTCTGGGGAGTACACTGAAGCTTTCTTT.

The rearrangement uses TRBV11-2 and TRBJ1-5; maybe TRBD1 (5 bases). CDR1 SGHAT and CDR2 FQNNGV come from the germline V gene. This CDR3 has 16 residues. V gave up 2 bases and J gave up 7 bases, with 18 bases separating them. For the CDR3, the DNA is TGTGCCAGCAGCTTAAATGGATGGGGGGGAGGGCAGCCCCAGCATTTT. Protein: CASSLNGWGGGQPQHF.

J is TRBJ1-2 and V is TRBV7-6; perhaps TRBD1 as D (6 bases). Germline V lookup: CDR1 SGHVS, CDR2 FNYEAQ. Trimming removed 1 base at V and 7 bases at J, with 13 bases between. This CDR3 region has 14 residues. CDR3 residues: CASSLDRDIGGYTF. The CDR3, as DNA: TGTGCCAGCAGCTTAGACAGGGATATCGGTGGCTACACCTTC.

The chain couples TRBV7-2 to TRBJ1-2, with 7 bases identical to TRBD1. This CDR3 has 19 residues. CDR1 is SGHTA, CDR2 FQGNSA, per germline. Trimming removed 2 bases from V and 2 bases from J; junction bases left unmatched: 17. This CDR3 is CASSLYPPNLTGRNYGYTF. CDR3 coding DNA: TGTGCCAGCAGCTTATATCCCCCAAACTTGACAGGGAGAAACTATGGCTACACCTTC.

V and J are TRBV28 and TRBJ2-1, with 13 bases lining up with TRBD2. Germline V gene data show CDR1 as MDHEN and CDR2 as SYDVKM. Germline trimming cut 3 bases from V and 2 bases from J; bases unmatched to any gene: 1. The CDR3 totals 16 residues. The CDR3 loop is CASSLTSGRPYNEQFF. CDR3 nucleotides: TGTGCCAGCAGTTTGACTAGCGGGAGGCCCTACAATGAGCAGTTCTTC.

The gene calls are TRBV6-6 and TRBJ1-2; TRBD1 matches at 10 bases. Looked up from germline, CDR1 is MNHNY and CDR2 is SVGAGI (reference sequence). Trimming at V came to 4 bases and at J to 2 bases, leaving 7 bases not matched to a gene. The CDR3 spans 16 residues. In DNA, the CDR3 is TGTGCCAGCAGTTCGCCCCCGGGACAGGGGAACTATGGCTACACCTTC. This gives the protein CASSSPPGQGNYGYTF.

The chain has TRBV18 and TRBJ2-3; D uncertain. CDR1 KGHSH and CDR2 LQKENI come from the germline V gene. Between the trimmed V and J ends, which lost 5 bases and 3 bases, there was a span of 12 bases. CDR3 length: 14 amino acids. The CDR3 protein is CASSYTVSTDTQYF. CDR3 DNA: TGTGCCAGCTCATACACAGTTTCAACAGATACGCAGTATTTT.

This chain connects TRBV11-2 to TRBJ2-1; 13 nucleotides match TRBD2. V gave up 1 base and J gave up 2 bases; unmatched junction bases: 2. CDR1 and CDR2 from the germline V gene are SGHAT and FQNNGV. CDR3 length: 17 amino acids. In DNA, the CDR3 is TGTGCCAGCAGCTTAGGGACTAGCGGGAGAACCTACAATGAGCAGTTCTTC. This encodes CASSLGTSGRTYNEQFF.

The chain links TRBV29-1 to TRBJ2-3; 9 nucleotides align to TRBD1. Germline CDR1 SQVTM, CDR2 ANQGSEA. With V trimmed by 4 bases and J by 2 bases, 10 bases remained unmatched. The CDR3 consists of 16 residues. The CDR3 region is CSVAPGQGISTDTQYF. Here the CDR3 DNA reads TGCAGCGTTGCACCGGGACAGGGCATTTCCACAGATACGCAGTATTTT.

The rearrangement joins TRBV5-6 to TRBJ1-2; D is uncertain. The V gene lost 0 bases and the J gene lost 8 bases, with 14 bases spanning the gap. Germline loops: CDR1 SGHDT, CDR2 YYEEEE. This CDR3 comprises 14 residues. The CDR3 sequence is CASSLEMGGRGYTF. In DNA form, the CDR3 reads TGTGCCAGCAGCTTGGAGATGGGAGGGAGAGGCTACACCTTC.

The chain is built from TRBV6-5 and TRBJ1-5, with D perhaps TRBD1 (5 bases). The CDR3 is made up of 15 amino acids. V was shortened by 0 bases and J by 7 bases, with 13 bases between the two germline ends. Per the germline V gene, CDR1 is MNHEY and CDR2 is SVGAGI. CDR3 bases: TGTGCCAGCAGTTACTCGGCAGGGACTGGGCAGCCCCAGCATTTT. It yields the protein CASSYSAGTGQPQHF.

The CDR3 sequence: CASSPGLAISYNEQFF. Written as DNA, the CDR3 is TGTGCCAGCAGTCCTGGACTAGCGATCTCCTACAATGAGCAGTTCTTC. This chain connects TRBV27 to TRBJ2-1; 9 nucleotides line up with TRBD2. This CDR3 has 16 amino acids. The germline V gene encodes CDR1 MNHEY and CDR2 SMNVEV (reference sequence). Germline trimming cut 5 bases from V and 0 bases from J; bases unmatched to any gene: 5.

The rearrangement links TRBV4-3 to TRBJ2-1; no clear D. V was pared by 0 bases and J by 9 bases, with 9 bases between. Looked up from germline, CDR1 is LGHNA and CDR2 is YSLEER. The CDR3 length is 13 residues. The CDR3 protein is CASSQDFSGEQFF. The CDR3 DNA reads TGCGCCAGCAGCCAAGATTTTAGTGGTGAGCAGTTCTTC.

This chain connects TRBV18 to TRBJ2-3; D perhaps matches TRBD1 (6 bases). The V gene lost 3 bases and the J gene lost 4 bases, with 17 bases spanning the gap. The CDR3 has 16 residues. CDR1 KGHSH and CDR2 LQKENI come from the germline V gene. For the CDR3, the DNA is TGTGCCAGCTCACCTTTAGGGACCAGGGGCCCAGATACGCAGTATTTT. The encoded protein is CASSPLGTRGPDTQYF.

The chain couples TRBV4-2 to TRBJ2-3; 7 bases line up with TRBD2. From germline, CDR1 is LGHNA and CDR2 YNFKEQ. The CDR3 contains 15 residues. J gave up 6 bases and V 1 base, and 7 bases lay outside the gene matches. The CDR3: CASSQVSRERDTQYF. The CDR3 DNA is TGTGCCAGCAGCCAAGTCTCGCGGGAGAGGGATACGCAGTATTTT.

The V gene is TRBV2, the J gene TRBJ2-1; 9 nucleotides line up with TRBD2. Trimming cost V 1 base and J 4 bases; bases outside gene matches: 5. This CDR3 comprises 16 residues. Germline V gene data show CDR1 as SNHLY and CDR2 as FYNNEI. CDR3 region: CASSEVRLAVYNEQFF. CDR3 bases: TGTGCCAGCAGTGAAGTAAGACTAGCGGTTTACAATGAGCAGTTCTTC.

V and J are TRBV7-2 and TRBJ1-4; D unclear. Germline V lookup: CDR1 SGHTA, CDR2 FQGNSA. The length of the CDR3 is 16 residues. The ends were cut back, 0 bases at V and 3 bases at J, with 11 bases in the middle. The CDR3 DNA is TGTGCCAGCAGCTTAGCAAGCGGGGAACCTAATGAAAAACTGTTTTTT. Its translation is CASSLASGEPNEKLFF.